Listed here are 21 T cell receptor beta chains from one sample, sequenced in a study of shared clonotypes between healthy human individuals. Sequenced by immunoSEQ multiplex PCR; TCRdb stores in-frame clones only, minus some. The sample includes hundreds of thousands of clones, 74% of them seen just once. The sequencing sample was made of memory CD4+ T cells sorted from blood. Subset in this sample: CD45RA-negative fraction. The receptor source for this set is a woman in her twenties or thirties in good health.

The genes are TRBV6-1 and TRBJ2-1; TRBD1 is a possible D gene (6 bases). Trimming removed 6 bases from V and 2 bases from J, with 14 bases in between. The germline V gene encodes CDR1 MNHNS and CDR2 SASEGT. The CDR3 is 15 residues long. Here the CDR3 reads CASRKGDKAYNEQFF. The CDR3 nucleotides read TGTGCCAGCAGAAAAGGGGACAAAGCCTACAATGAGCAGTTCTTC.

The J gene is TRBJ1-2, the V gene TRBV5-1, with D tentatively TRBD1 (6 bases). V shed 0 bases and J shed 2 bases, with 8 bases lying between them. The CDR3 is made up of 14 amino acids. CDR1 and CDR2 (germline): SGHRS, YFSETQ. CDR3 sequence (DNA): TGCGCCAGCAGCTTGGACAGGGCCAACTATGGCTACACCTTC. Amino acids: CASSLDRANYGYTF.

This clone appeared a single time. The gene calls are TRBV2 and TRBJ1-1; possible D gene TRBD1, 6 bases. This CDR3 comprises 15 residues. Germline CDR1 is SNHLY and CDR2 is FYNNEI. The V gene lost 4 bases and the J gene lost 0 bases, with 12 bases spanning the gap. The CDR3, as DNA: TGTGCCAGCAGTGGCACAGGGACCATGAACACTGAAGCTTTCTTT. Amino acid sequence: CASSGTGTMNTEAFF.

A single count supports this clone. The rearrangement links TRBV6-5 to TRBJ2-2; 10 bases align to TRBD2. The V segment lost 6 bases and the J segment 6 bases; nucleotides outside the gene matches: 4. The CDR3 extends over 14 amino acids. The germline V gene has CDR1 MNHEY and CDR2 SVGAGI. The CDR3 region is CASRPGLAAGELFF. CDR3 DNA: TGTGCCAGCAGACCCGGACTAGCGGCCGGGGAGCTGTTTTTT.

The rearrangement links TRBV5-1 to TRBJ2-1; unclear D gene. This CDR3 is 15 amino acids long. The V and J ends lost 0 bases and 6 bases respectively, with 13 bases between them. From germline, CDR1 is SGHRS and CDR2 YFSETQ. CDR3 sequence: CASSLGHSRSNEQFF. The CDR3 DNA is TGCGCCAGCAGCTTGGGGCACAGCCGAAGCAATGAGCAGTTCTTC.

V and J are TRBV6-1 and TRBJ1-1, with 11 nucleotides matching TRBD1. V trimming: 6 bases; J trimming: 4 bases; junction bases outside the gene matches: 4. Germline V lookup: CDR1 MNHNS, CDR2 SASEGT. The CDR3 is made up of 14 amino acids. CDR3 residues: CASRGTGGITEAFF. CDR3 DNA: TGTGCCAGCAGGGGGACAGGGGGTATCACTGAAGCTTTCTTT.

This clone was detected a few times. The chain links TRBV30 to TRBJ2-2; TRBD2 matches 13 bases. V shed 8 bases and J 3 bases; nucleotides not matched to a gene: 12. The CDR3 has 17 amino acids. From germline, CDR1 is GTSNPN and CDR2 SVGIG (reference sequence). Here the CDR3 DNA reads TGTGCCCGCGGACTAGCGGGAGAGTGGAGGGACACCGGGGAGCTGTTTTTT. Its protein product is CARGLAGEWRDTGELFF.

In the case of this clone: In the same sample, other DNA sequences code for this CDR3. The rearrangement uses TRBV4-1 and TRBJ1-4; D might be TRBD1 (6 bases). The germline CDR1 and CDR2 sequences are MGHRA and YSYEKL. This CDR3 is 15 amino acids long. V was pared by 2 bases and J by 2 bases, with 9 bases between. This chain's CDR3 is CASSQPTGTNEKLFF. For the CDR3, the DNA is TGCGCCAGCAGCCAACCTACAGGGACTAATGAAAAACTGTTTTTT.

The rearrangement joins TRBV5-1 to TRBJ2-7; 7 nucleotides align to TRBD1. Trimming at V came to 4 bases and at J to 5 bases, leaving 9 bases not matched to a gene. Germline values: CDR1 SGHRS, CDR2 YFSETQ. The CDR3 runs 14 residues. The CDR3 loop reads CASSGRTGNNEQYF. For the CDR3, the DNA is TGCGCCAGCAGCGGACGGACAGGAAACAACGAGCAGTACTTC.

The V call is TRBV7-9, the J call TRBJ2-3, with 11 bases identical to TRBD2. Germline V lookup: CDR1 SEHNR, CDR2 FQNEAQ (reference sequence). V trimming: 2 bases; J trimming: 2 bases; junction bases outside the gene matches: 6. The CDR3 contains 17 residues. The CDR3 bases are TGTGCCAGCAGCTTATCGACTAGCGGGACTTACACAGATACGCAGTATTTT. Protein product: CASSLSTSGTYTDTQYF.

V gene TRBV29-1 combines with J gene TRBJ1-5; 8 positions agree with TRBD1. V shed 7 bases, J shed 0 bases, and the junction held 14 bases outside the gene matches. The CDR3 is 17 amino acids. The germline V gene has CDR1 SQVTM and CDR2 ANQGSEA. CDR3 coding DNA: TGCAGCGCCGAACCGGGACAGGCGACATATAGCAATCAGCCCCAGCATTTT. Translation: CSAEPGQATYSNQPQHF.

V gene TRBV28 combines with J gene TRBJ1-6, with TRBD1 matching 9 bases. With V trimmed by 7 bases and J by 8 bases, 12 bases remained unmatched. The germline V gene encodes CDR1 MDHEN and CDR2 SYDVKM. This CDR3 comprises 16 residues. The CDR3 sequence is CASTLEGQGFYSPLHF. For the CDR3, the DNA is TGTGCCAGCACACTTGAAGGACAGGGGTTTTATTCACCCCTCCACTTT.

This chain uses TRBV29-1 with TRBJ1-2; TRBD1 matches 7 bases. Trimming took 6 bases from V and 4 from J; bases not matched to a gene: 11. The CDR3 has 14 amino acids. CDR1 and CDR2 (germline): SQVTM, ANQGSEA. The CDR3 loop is CSVVGDSSAYGYTF. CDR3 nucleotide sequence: TGCAGCGTCGTGGGGGACAGCTCTGCCTATGGCTACACCTTC.

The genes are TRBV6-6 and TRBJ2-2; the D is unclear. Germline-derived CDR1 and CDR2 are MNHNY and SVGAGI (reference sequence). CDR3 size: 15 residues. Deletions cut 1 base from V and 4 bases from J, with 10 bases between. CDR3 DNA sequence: TGTGCCAGCAGTTACTACACGGCCGTCACCGGGGAGCTGTTTTTT. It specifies CASSYYTAVTGELFF.

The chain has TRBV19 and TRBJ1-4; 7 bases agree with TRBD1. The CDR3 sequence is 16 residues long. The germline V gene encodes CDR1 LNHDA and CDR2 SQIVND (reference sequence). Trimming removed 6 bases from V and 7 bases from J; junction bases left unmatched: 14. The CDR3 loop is CASRQGKTRRGEKLFF. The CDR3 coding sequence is TGTGCCAGTAGACAGGGGAAGACTCGGAGAGGTGAAAAACTGTTTTTT.

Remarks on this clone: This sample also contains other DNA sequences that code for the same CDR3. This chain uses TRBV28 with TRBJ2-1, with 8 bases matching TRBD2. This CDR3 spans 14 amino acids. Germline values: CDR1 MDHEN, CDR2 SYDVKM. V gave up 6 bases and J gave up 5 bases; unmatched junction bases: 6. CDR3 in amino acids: CASSLGLADNEQFF. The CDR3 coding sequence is TGTGCCAGCAGCCTCGGACTAGCCGACAATGAGCAGTTCTTC.

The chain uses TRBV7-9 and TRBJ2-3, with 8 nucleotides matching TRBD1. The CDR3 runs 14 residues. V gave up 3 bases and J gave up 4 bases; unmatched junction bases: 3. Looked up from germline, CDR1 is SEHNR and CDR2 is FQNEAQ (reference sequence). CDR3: CASSLTGASDTQYF. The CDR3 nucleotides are TGTGCCAGCAGCTTGACAGGGGCTTCAGATACGCAGTATTTT.

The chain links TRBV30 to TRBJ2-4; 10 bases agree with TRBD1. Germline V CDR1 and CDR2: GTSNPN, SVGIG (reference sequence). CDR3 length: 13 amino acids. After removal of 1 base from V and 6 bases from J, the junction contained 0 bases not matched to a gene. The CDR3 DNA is TGTGCCTGGAGTGGACAGGGGGCAAACATTCAGTACTTC. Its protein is CAWSGQGANIQYF.

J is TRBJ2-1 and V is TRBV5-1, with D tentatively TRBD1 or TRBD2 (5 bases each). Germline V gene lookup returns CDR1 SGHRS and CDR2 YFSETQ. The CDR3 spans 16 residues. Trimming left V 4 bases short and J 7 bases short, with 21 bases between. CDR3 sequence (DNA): TGCGCCAGCAGCCCGGGGCGGTATATGGACAATAATGAGCAGTTCTTC. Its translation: CASSPGRYMDNNEQFF.

CDR3 coding DNA: TGTGCCAGCAGTAAGAGCGGGAGTAGGTTAGAGACCCAGTACTTC. Translating gives CASSKSGSRLETQYF. The chain has TRBV5-4 and TRBJ2-5; TRBD2 matches 8 bases. Trimming took 5 bases from V and 4 from J; bases not matched to a gene: 10. Germline V gene sequence: CDR1 SGHNT, CDR2 YYREEE (reference sequence). The CDR3 runs to 15 residues. Full variable domain (outside the CDR3, taken from reference TRBV5-4 and TRBJ2-5): ETGVTQSPTHLIKTRGQQVTLRCSSQSGHNTVSWYQQALGQGPQFIFQYYREEENGRGNFPPRFSGLQFPNYSSELNVNALELDDSALYLCASSKSGSRLETQYFGPGTRLLVL.

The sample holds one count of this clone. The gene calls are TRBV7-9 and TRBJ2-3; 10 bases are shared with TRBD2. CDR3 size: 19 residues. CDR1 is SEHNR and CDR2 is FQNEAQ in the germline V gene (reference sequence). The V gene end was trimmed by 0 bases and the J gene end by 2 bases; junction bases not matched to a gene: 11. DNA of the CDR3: TGTGCCAGCAGCTTAGCGCGGCTAGCGGGAGTTATCCACACAGATACGCAGTATTTT. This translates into CASSLARLAGVIHTDTQYF.